The clone carrying this T cell receptor (beta chain) was counted between two and nine times. Its specificity is not known. The data derive from a study of T cells after yellow fever vaccination. About the study: Preparation used SMART-Seq v4 Ultra Low Input for the low-cell-number fractions.

CDR1 is SGHNT, CDR2 YYREEE, per germline (reference sequence). CDR3 length equals 12 residues. The V and J ends lost 4 bases and 5 bases respectively, with 9 bases between them. TCRdb redid the calling of the 5' RACE reads with MiXCR, one entry per CDR3 protein. The sample holds over 110,000 distinct CDR3 sequences; roughly 8% are singletons and the top ten take roughly 0.71%. Findings and caveats of the study: In post-booster samples, most primary-vaccination clones reappeared (just under 98% CD4, nearly 90% CD8).

This sequence originates from a man aged 25 to 40 who received the YFV17D yellow fever vaccine. This chain links TRBV5-4 with TRBJ1-1; possible D gene TRBD1, 5 bases. The sequences come from CD4+ T cells sorted from PBMCs, collected 5 days after the yellow fever booster vaccination. The CDR3 loop reads CASSIRGTEAFF. CDR3 bases: TGTGCCAGCAGCATAAGGGGAACTGAAGCTTTCTTT. Looking up the rest from reference TRBV5-4 and TRBJ1-1 gives the full variable domain: ETGVTQSPTHLIKTRGQQVTLRCSSQSGHNTVSWYQQALGQGPQFIFQYYREEENGRGNFPPRFSGLQFPNYSSELNVNALELDDSALYLCASSIRGTEAFFGQGTRLTVV.